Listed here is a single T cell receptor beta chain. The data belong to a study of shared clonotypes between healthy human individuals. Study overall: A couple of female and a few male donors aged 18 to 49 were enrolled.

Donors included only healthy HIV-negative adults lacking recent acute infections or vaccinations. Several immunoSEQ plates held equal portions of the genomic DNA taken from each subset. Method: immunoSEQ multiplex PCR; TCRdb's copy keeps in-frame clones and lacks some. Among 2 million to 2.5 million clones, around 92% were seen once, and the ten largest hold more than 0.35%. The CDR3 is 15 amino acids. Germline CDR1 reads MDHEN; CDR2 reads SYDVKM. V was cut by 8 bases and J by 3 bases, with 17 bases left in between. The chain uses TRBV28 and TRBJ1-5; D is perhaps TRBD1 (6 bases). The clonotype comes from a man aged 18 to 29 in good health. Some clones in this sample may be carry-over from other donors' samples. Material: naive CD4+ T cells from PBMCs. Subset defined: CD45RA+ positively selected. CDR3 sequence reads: CASQTGSGTNQPQHF. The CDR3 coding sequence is TGTGCCAGCCAAACAGGGTCGGGTACCAATCAGCCCCAGCATTTT. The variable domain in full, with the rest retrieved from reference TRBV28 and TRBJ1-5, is DVKVTQSSRYLVKRTGEKVFLECVQDMDHENMFWYRQDPGLGLRLIYFSYDVKMKEKGDIPEGYSVSREKKERFSLILESASTNQTSMYLCASQTGSGTNQPQHFGDGTRLSIL.